The 24 T cell receptor beta chains below come from one sample, sequenced in a study of Graves' ophthalmopathy and Graves' hyperthyroidism. RNA transcripts were the template, and TCR beta CDR3 regions were amplified from them. The workflow started with a first-round RT-PCR run with HTBI primers and then moved on to a second-round multiplex PCR. TCRdb re-analysed the multiplex PCR reads in MiXCR, keeping a single row per CDR3 protein. The table includes some 390,000 distinct CDR3 sequences, 15% to 20% detected once. Sequenced material: peripheral blood. The receptors stem from a woman under 30 with Graves' ophthalmopathy.

This clonotype was counted ten times or more. The chain carries TRBV5-1 and TRBJ1-1; D unresolved. Trimming pared 7 bases from V and 2 bases from J, leaving 15 bases between. There are 14 residues in the CDR3. The germline V gene has CDR1 SGHRS and CDR2 YFSETQ. The CDR3 region is CASGPHGSNTEAFF. CDR3 bases: TGCGCCAGCGGACCACATGGTAGTAACACTGAAGCTTTCTTT.

V usage is TRBV20-1 and J usage is TRBJ2-7; 9 nucleotides match TRBD2. This CDR3 region has 16 residues. J lost 3 bases, V lost 3 bases, and 12 bases had no gene match. In germline, CDR1 is DFQATT, CDR2 SNEGSKA (reference sequence). CDR3 in amino acids: CSARDSGSGWGYEQYF. The CDR3 DNA reads as TGCAGTGCTAGGGATAGCGGGAGCGGGTGGGGCTACGAGCAGTACTTC.

This chain joins TRBV2 and TRBJ2-7; D perhaps matches TRBD2 (5 bases). The CDR3 is 14 amino acids. Per the germline V gene, CDR1 is SNHLY and CDR2 is FYNNEI. The V end lost 4 bases, the J end lost 2 bases, and 12 bases lay between the germline ends. The chain's CDR3 is CASSASWETYEQYF. The CDR3 bases are TGTGCCAGCAGTGCAAGTTGGGAGACCTACGAGCAGTACTTC.

The V and J genes are TRBV4-3 and TRBJ1-5; D is uncertain. Looked up from germline, CDR1 is LGHNA and CDR2 is YSLEER. The CDR3 loop spans 16 amino acids. V lost 0 bases, J lost 1 base, and 10 bases lay in between. Here the CDR3 reads CASSQDSPRSNQPQHF. Here the CDR3 DNA reads TGCGCCAGCAGCCAAGATTCCCCCCGAAGCAATCAGCCCCAGCATTTT.

The chain couples TRBV6-2 or TRBV6-3 to TRBJ1-5; 9 nucleotides align to TRBD1. Germline lookup yields CDR1 MNHEY and CDR2 SVGEGT. V was pared by 2 bases and J by 9 bases, with 5 bases of the junction left unmatched. This CDR3 has 14 residues. The CDR3 spells CASSYGTGPGPQHF. CDR3 sequence (DNA): TGTGCCAGCAGTTACGGGACAGGGCCAGGGCCCCAGCATTTT.

Many counts were recorded for this clonotype. The genes are TRBV19 and TRBJ1-1; perhaps TRBD1 as D (5 bases). The CDR3 totals 14 residues. Per germline, CDR1 LNHDA and CDR2 SQIVND (reference sequence). V was cut by 6 bases and J by 0 bases, with 11 bases left in between. CDR3 in amino acids: CASRKGRMNTEAFF. The CDR3 region has the DNA TGTGCCAGTAGGAAGGGGCGGATGAACACTGAAGCTTTCTTT. The variable domain in full, with the rest retrieved from reference TRBV19 and TRBJ1-1, is DGGITQSPKYLFRKEGQNVTLSCEQNLNHDAMYWYRQDPGQGLRLIYYSQIVNDFQKGDIAEGYSVSREKKESFPLTVTSAQKNPTAFYLCASRKGRMNTEAFFGQGTRLTVV.

In this sample, this clonotype turned up many times. This chain links TRBV28 with TRBJ2-7; weak D call: TRBD2 (6 bases). Germline assignment: CDR1 MDHEN and CDR2 SYDVKM. This CDR3 region has 15 residues. Trimming removed 2 bases at V and 2 bases at J, with 13 bases between. The CDR3 nucleotides are TGTGCCAGCAGTTTACGGGGGACGCGAACCTACGAGCAGTACTTC. Translated, it gives CASSLRGTRTYEQYF.

At least ten counts were recorded for this clonotype. The J gene is TRBJ1-1, the V gene TRBV27; unclear D gene. CDR1 is MNHEY, CDR2 SMNVEV, per germline (reference sequence). Trimming removed 6 bases from V and 2 bases from J, with 13 bases in between. CDR3 length: 14 amino acids. This CDR3 reads CASRPLEVNTEAFF. In DNA, the CDR3 is TGTGCCAGCAGGCCTTTGGAGGTAAACACTGAAGCTTTCTTT.

This clonotype was detected many times. The J gene is TRBJ2-7, the V gene TRBV7-8, with 8 nucleotides matching TRBD1. V was pared by 2 bases and J by 2 bases, with 8 bases of the junction left unmatched. Germline V gene lookup returns CDR1 SGHVS and CDR2 FQNEAQ. CDR3 length: 16 residues. The DNA of the CDR3 is TGTGCCAGCAGCTTATTGTCCAGGGGGCTAACCTACGAGCAGTACTTC. It codes for CASSLLSRGLTYEQYF. Filled out from reference TRBV7-8 and TRBJ2-7, the complete variable domain reads GAGVSQSPRYKVAKRGQDVALRCDPISGHVSLFWYQQALGQGPEFLTYFQNEAQLDKSGLPSDRFFAERPEGSVSTLKIQRTQQEDSAVYLCASSLLSRGLTYEQYFGPGTRLTVT.

At least ten counts were recorded for this clonotype. The chain couples TRBV6-1 to TRBJ2-5; 10 positions match TRBD2. The CDR3 length is 16 residues. Germline-derived CDR1 and CDR2 are MNHNS and SASEGT. V gave up 7 bases and J gave up 1 base; unmatched junction bases: 9. The CDR3 nucleotides are TGTGCCAGCACCTTCCCCGCTAGCGGGGGCCAAGAGACCCAGTACTTC. This gives the protein CASTFPASGGQETQYF.

This clonotype has at least ten counts. The chain is built from TRBV6-2 or TRBV6-3 and TRBJ1-2; D call uncertain. V lost 6 bases to trimming and J lost 8 bases, with 13 bases between them. Germline assignment: CDR1 MNHEY and CDR2 SVGEGT. This CDR3 contains 12 residues. CDR3 sequence: CASRRSTWGYTF. CDR3 DNA: TGTGCCAGCAGACGCTCGACTTGGGGCTACACCTTC.

There are many counts of this clonotype. A much larger clone lies a single base off, so this may be a read error. In this CDR3 the conserved last residue, phenylalanine or tryptophan, is missing, so a read error is likely. It is unclear where the CDR3 begins or ends on the DNA, so no DNA is shown, and the CDR3 is as TCRdb lists it. The chain combines TRBV6-1 with TRBJ2-7; TRBD2 reflects the table's D call only, with no check against the DNA. Per germline, CDR1 MNHNS and CDR2 SASEGT. Both ends counted, the CDR3 spans 13 residues. The CDR3 sequence: CASRPGPLAREYL.

This clonotype was seen at least ten times. The V call is TRBV20-1, the J call TRBJ2-2, with 8 bases fitting TRBD2. Germline-derived CDR1 and CDR2 are DFQATT and SNEGSKA (reference sequence). V lost 0 bases to trimming and J lost 7 bases; unmatched junction nucleotides: 4. CDR3 length: 14 residues. CDR3 bases: TGCAGTGCTAGAGAAGCGGGAGAAGTCGGGGAGCTGTTTTTT. Its protein product is CSAREAGEVGELFF.

This clonotype was detected only once. This chain connects TRBV6-2 or TRBV6-3 to TRBJ1-2; D might be TRBD1 (5 bases). CDR3 length: 14 amino acids. CDR1 and CDR2 from the germline V gene are MNHEY and SVGEGT. V was trimmed by 3 bases and J by 8 bases, leaving 16 bases between them. The CDR3 DNA follows: TGTGCCAGCAGTTATTTAGCGGGGGGGACCGGCTACACCTTC. Its protein product is CASSYLAGGTGYTF.

This clonotype occurred many times. The chain joins TRBV11-2 to TRBJ1-1; tentative D call: TRBD1 (5 bases). Germline values: CDR1 SGHAT, CDR2 FQNNGV. Trimming cost V 4 bases and J 0 bases, with 15 bases left between them. This CDR3 is 16 amino acids long. The CDR3: CASSYHSTALNTEAFF. The DNA for the CDR3 is TGTGCCAGCAGCTATCACTCGACAGCTTTGAACACTGAAGCTTTCTTT.

In its sample, this clonotype was seen many times. V and J are TRBV25-1 and TRBJ2-6; 8 bases fit TRBD1. The junction had 16 bases not matched to a gene; V was cut back by 6 bases and J by 0 bases. Germline loops: CDR1 MGHDK, CDR2 SYGVNS. There are 20 residues in the CDR3. The CDR3 loop reads CASSHVAGQDTFSGANVLTF. CDR3 nucleotides: TGTGCCAGCAGCCACGTCGCGGGACAGGACACTTTCTCTGGGGCCAACGTCCTGACTTTC.

This clonotype was picked up many times. The chain combines TRBV25-1 with TRBJ2-2; the match to TRBD2 covers 11 bases. With V trimmed by 1 base and J by 5 bases, 3 bases remained unmatched. In germline, CDR1 is MGHDK, CDR2 SYGVNS. The CDR3 runs to 16 residues. This CDR3 is CASSESRTSGTGELFF. The DNA for the CDR3 is TGTGCCAGCAGTGAATCAAGGACTAGCGGGACCGGGGAGCTGTTTTTT. Looking up the rest from reference TRBV25-1 and TRBJ2-2 gives the full variable domain: EADIYQTPRYLVIGTGKKITLECSQTMGHDKMYWYQQDPGMELHLIHYSYGVNSTEKGDLSSESTVSRIRTEHFPLTLESARPSHTSQYLCASSESRTSGTGELFFGEGSRLTVL.

There are many counts of this clonotype. The chain links TRBV6-1 to TRBJ1-5; no reliable D call. The CDR3 sequence is 16 residues long. Germline V gene lookup returns CDR1 MNHNS and CDR2 SASEGT. Trimming took off 4 bases at V and 0 bases at J, with 13 bases between the two ends. The CDR3 region has the DNA TGTGCCAGCAGTGGAGCCCACTTTTATAGCAATCAGCCCCAGCATTTT. This translates into CASSGAHFYSNQPQHF.

This clonotype was recorded at least ten times. The CDR3 is CASIGTYEQYF. The CDR3 bases are TGTGCCAGCATAGGAACCTACGAGCAGTACTTC. V is TRBV6-2 or TRBV6-3 and J is TRBJ2-7, with D unclear. The length of the CDR3 is 11 residues. CDR1 and CDR2 (germline): MNHEY, SVGEGT. Trimming left V 7 bases short and J 2 bases short, with 6 bases between.

This clonotype was counted a single time. The rearrangement uses TRBV6-1 and TRBJ2-3, with D perhaps TRBD1 or TRBD2 (6 bases each). Germline values: CDR1 MNHNS, CDR2 SASEGT. V was trimmed by 5 bases and J by 5 bases, leaving 20 bases between them. The CDR3 consists of 16 residues. The CDR3 region has the DNA TGTGCCAGCAGTCAAGAACGTCGGGGGCTGGGAGATACGCAGTATTTT. Amino acid sequence: CASSQERRGLGDTQYF.

This clonotype was seen many times. V gene TRBV2 combines with J gene TRBJ1-1; D ambiguous. The CDR3 loop spans 10 amino acids. CDR1 and CDR2 from the germline V gene are SNHLY and FYNNEI. Deletions cut 4 bases from V and 6 bases from J, with 3 bases between. CDR3 DNA: TGTGCCAGCAGTGTGGCTGAAGCTTTCTTT. It is translated as CASSVAEAFF.

This clonotype was seen at least ten times. The chain couples TRBV28 to TRBJ1-3; 9 bases align to TRBD1. The V gene's germline CDR1 is MDHEN and CDR2 SYDVKM. The CDR3 is 16 amino acids. After removal of 5 bases from V and 4 bases from J, the junction contained 9 bases not matched to a gene. CDR3 DNA sequence: TGTGCCAGCAGTCCCCCGGCCGGACAGGGGGGAAACACCATATATTTT. It is translated as CASSPPAGQGGNTIYF.

This clonotype was recorded many times. This chain links TRBV27 with TRBJ1-5; TRBD1 agrees at 8 bases. J lost 0 bases, V lost 6 bases, and 4 bases had no gene match. CDR3 length: 15 residues. Germline values: CDR1 MNHEY, CDR2 SMNVEV (reference sequence). The CDR3 here is CASRDRANSNQPQHF. CDR3 nucleotides: TGTGCCAGCAGGGACAGGGCAAATAGCAATCAGCCCCAGCATTTT.

Ten or more counts support this clonotype. The chain employs TRBV7-9 and TRBJ2-7; D perhaps matches TRBD1 (6 bases). Trimming shortened V by 7 bases and J by 3 bases, and 19 bases separated the two germline ends. This CDR3 region has 15 residues. The germline gives CDR1 SEHNR, CDR2 FQNEAQ (reference sequence). CDR3 amino acids: CASNPFRGTYYEQYF. The CDR3 DNA is TGTGCCAGCAACCCCTTTAGGGGGACGTACTACGAGCAGTACTTC. The complete variable domain, with remaining parts taken from reference TRBV7-9 and TRBJ2-7, reads DTGVSQNPRHKITKRGQNVTFRCDPISEHNRLYWYRQTLGQGPEFLTYFQNEAQLEKSRLLSDRFSAERPKGSFSTLEIQRTEQGDSAMYLCASNPFRGTYYEQYFGPGTRLTVT.